Below are 8 T cell receptor beta chains sequenced from a single sample in a study of beta chain features in type 1 diabetes. Study-level findings and limits: Significant though moderate, a shortening of TCRB CDR3s appeared in all four CD4+ subsets of Type 1 diabetes patients.

Expressed TCRB transcripts were sequenced, since all the RNA that had been isolated was reverse transcribed. Clones were sequenced by immunoSEQ multiplex PCR, and TCRdb holds only the in-frame ones, with some missing. The data hold about 340,000 clones, with roughly 13% observed a single time. No antigen is known for these receptors. Input material: naive CD4+ T cells from blood. The receptors derive from a woman aged 18-29 years with type 1 diabetes.

V gene TRBV11-2 combines with J gene TRBJ1-2; D might be TRBD1 (6 bases). The CDR3 is made up of 16 amino acids. V shed 6 bases and J shed 0 bases, with 17 bases lying between them. The germline V gene encodes CDR1 SGHAT and CDR2 FQNNGV. The CDR3 DNA reads TGTGCCAGCAGGCCTTGGGGGGGGCCCCCTAACTATGGCTACACCTTC. Protein sequence: CASRPWGGPPNYGYTF.

About this clone: Distinct nucleotide sequences in the sample also encode this CDR3. The V and J genes are TRBV2 and TRBJ1-5; no reliable D call. CDR1 is SNHLY, CDR2 FYNNEI, per germline. The length of the CDR3 is 14 residues. V was cut by 3 bases and J by 0 bases, with 6 bases left in between. CDR3 bases: TGTGCCAGCAGTGAGCAGATTAGCAATCAGCCCCAGCATTTT. Residues: CASSEQISNQPQHF.

The rearrangement joins TRBV19 to TRBJ2-2; perhaps TRBD1 as D (6 bases). CDR3 size: 15 residues. V was clipped by 7 bases and J by 2 bases, with 14 bases between them. The V gene's germline CDR1 is LNHDA and CDR2 SQIVND (reference sequence). CDR3 loop: CASTPGHTNTGELFF. The CDR3 DNA is TGTGCCAGTACCCCGGGACATACCAACACCGGGGAGCTGTTTTTT.

The chain combines TRBV5-1 with TRBJ2-7; 9 nucleotides match TRBD1. The V gene's germline CDR1 is SGHRS and CDR2 YFSETQ. After removal of 7 bases from V and 5 bases from J, the junction contained 13 bases not matched to a gene. The CDR3 contains 15 residues. The CDR3 protein is CASSPRTGATNEQYF. The CDR3 DNA follows: TGCGCCAGCTCGCCGCGGACAGGGGCGACGAACGAGCAGTACTTC.

The chain joins TRBV30 to TRBJ1-1, with D perhaps matching TRBD1 (6 bases). Germline CDR1 reads GTSNPN; CDR2 reads SVGIG (reference sequence). This CDR3 spans 14 amino acids. With 4 bases removed from V and 4 bases from J, the gap between germline ends came to 16 bases. The CDR3 protein is CAWKTGLPSTEAFF. CDR3 nucleotide sequence: TGTGCCTGGAAGACAGGACTTCCGAGCACTGAAGCTTTCTTT.

This sequence joins TRBV15 and TRBJ2-4, with 7 positions matching TRBD2. After removal of 1 base from V and 9 bases from J, the junction contained 12 bases not matched to a gene. The CDR3 has 16 residues. Germline V gene lookup returns CDR1 LNHNV and CDR2 YYDKDF (reference sequence). The CDR3 region is CATSRGASGPAGIQYF. The CDR3 coding sequence is TGTGCCACCAGCAGAGGTGCTAGCGGCCCAGCGGGCATTCAGTACTTC.

This clone was seen a handful of times. The chain combines TRBV30 with TRBJ1-1; perhaps TRBD1 as D (6 bases). The V end was cut by 3 bases, the J end by 2 bases, with 13 bases between. The CDR3 loop spans 14 amino acids. Per the germline V gene, CDR1 is GTSNPN and CDR2 is SVGIG (reference sequence). The CDR3 nucleotides are TGTGCCTGGAGCCTTACAGGGTTAAACACTGAAGCTTTCTTT. Its protein is CAWSLTGLNTEAFF.

This clone has a handful of counts. An end of the junction differs from the germline gene, which may be a read error. The genes are TRBV7-2 and TRBJ2-1, with D possibly being TRBD2 (5 bases). The CDR3 contains 15 residues. Germline assignment: CDR1 SGHTA and CDR2 FQGNSA. The CDR3 here is CASSLDQDSHNEQFF. The DNA for the CDR3 is TGTGCCAGCAGCTTAGATCAGGACTCCCACAATGAGCAGTTCTTC.